This T cell receptor beta chain derives from a study of shared clonotypes between healthy human individuals. General study findings and limits: The sharing of 4% to 5.5% of naive CD4 clonotypes was seen across a handful of donors.

This CDR3 spans 16 amino acids. Trimming took 3 bases from V and 0 from J; bases not matched to a gene: 5. Germline V gene data show CDR1 as SGHTA and CDR2 as FQGNSA. Deep-level assay runs were performed. Libraries were prepared by immunoSEQ multiplex PCR; TCRdb keeps only in-frame clonotypes and omits some of them. The data show approximately 100,000 clones, 67% seen once. Concerning this clone itself: Its antigen is currently unknown.

Specimen: memory CD8+ T cells sorted from blood. Regarding subset: CD45RO+ cells pooled with CCR7-negative TemRA cells. This receptor was taken from a young man in good health. J is TRBJ2-4 and V is TRBV7-2, with 7 bases matching TRBD2. CDR3 protein: CASSLGGVEAKNIQYF. The CDR3 region has the DNA TGTGCCAGCAGCTTGGGAGGGGTCGAAGCCAAAAACATTCAGTACTTC.